This TCR beta chain was recovered during a study of T cells in Graves' hyperthyroidism and ophthalmopathy. The wider study: Upon initial diagnosis and before any treatment, peripheral blood was collected.

Fresh 10 ml peripheral blood yielded PBMCs. TCR beta CDR3 regions were amplified from RNA. A first-round RT-PCR of the TCR CDR3 used the HTBI primer set. TCRdb re-called the multiplex PCR reads through MiXCR, storing one row per CDR3 protein. The table lists roughly 570,000 distinct CDR3 sequences, approximately 14% of them singletons, with under 7.5% in the top ten. Germline V gives CDR1 MNHNS, CDR2 SASEGT. V dropped 5 bases and J dropped 9 bases, with 34 bases sitting between them. The CDR3 is made up of 19 amino acids. This clonotype showed up many times. Its antigen is unidentified. Findings and caveats of the study: Most thyroid clonotypes that were expanded above 0.001 also turned up in blood.

V and J are TRBV6-1 and TRBJ1-1; D perhaps matches TRBD1 (6 bases). The material sequenced was blood. The sequence derives from a woman aged 25 to 39 with Graves' hyperthyroidism. The CDR3 DNA sequence: TGTGCCAGCAGTCCGTGGGTCCAGGGGTTCGAGGAATTAATCGAGAAAGCTTTCTTT. Its protein is CASSPWVQGFEELIEKAFF.